Below, 19 T cell receptor beta chains from the same sample are listed, as sequenced in a study of Tregs in tolerant kidney transplant recipients. TCRdb's copy holds only in-frame clones and misses some; the assay was immunoSEQ multiplex PCR. Of around 2,700 clones in the sample, around two fifths were seen once. These receptors have no identified antigens. The sample consisted of Tregs from blood grown in culture. The receptors stem from a human donor in good health.

For this clone: Relative to the germline gene, one junction end is altered; a read error may explain this. This sample includes further DNA sequences coding for the same CDR3. The chain carries TRBV4-2 and TRBJ1-4; TRBD1 matches 9 bases. The length of the CDR3 is 16 residues. The germline V gene encodes CDR1 LGHNA and CDR2 YNFKEQ. CDR3 amino acids: CASSLGQGRGNEKLFF. The CDR3 DNA reads TGTGCTAGCAGCCTAGGACAGGGGAGAGGTAATGAAAAACTGTTTTTT.

This clone was seen a few times. The chain carries TRBV5-5 and TRBJ1-2, with D possibly matching TRBD1 (6 bases). The V gene's germline CDR1 is SGHKS and CDR2 YYEKEE (reference sequence). The CDR3 loop spans 13 amino acids. Between the trimmed V and J ends, which lost 5 bases and 4 bases, there was a span of 12 bases. CDR3 DNA sequence: TGTGCCAGCAGTCTACAGGGCTTCTATGGCTACACCTTC. Protein sequence: CASSLQGFYGYTF.

This clone was counted a few times. At one boundary the junction diverges from the germline segment, which might be a read error. The chain combines TRBV19 with TRBJ1-2, with no clear D. Germline V gene lookup returns CDR1 LNHDA and CDR2 SQIVND (reference sequence). This CDR3 is 14 amino acids long. The CDR3 loop is CASSIVARRSGPSF. DNA for the CDR3: TGTGCCAGTAGTATAGTCGCCAGGCGGAGTGGCCCTTCGTTC.

This clone was counted between two and nine times. This sequence joins TRBV6-5 and TRBJ2-5, with 7 bases identical to TRBD2. With V trimmed by 4 bases and J by 1 base, 3 bases remained unmatched. Germline loops: CDR1 MNHEY, CDR2 SVGAGI. This CDR3 has 14 amino acids. CDR3 protein: CASSSWGGQETQYF. CDR3 nucleotide sequence: TGTGCCAGCAGTTCCTGGGGGGGCCAAGAGACCCAGTACTTC.

This clone was counted between two and nine times. The gene calls are TRBV7-6 and TRBJ2-3, with 10 positions matching TRBD2. With 2 bases clipped from V and 2 bases from J, the junction kept 4 bases outside the gene matches. This CDR3 is built from 16 residues. Germline CDR1 is SGHVS and CDR2 is FNYEAQ. The CDR3 nucleotides are TGTGCCAGCAGCTTAATAGCGGGGGGCCTCACAGATACGCAGTATTTT. Residues: CASSLIAGGLTDTQYF.

The chain combines TRBV19 with TRBJ1-2, with D possibly being TRBD1 (5 bases). The CDR3 runs 14 residues. Germline CDR1 LNHDA, CDR2 SQIVND (reference sequence). V was cut by 3 bases and J by 3 bases, with 11 bases left in between. The CDR3 spells CASSISFRDYGYTF. In nucleotides, the CDR3 is TGTGCCAGTAGTATTTCTTTCAGGGACTATGGCTACACCTTC. The complete variable domain, with remaining parts taken from reference TRBV19 and TRBJ1-2, reads DGGITQSPKYLFRKEGQNVTLSCEQNLNHDAMYWYRQDPGQGLRLIYYSQIVNDFQKGDIAEGYSVSREKKESFPLTVTSAQKNPTAFYLCASSISFRDYGYTFGSGTRLTVV.

This clone appeared a single time. This sequence joins TRBV18 and TRBJ2-1; 15 bases fit TRBD2. Germline CDR1 reads KGHSH; CDR2 reads LQKENI. The CDR3 is made up of 19 amino acids. V shed 4 bases and J 12 bases; nucleotides not matched to a gene: 19. CDR3 sequence reads: CASSRSPGLAGGPPGWQFF. As DNA, the CDR3 is TGTGCCAGCTCACGATCGCCGGGACTAGCGGGAGGTCCCCCCGGCTGGCAGTTCTTC.

This clone has just a few counts. J is TRBJ2-2 and V is TRBV5-4; the D gene is possibly TRBD1 (6 bases). With 0 bases removed from V and 2 bases from J, the gap between germline ends came to 11 bases. Per the germline V gene, CDR1 is SGHNT and CDR2 is YYREEE (reference sequence). This CDR3 is built from 16 residues. The CDR3: CASSLVMGANTGELFF. The CDR3 DNA reads as TGTGCCAGCAGCTTGGTGATGGGGGCTAACACCGGGGAGCTGTTTTTT.

The chain employs TRBV2 and TRBJ1-2; 7 nucleotides agree with TRBD1. V lost 5 bases, J lost 6 bases, and 6 bases stayed unmatched. CDR3 length: 13 amino acids. Looked up from germline, CDR1 is SNHLY and CDR2 is FYNNEI. Written as DNA, the CDR3 is TGTGCCAGCAGTATGGACAGGTTCCATGGCTACACCTTC. It encodes CASSMDRFHGYTF.

The J gene is TRBJ2-3, the V gene TRBV10-3, with D hard to call. Trimming pared 8 bases from V and 7 bases from J, leaving 10 bases between. Looked up from germline, CDR1 is ENHRY and CDR2 is SYGVKD. This CDR3 is built from 11 residues. CDR3 protein: CAIASPNTQYF. CDR3 coding DNA: TGTGCCATCGCGAGTCCAAATACGCAGTATTTT.

This chain connects TRBV2 to TRBJ2-7; TRBD1 agrees at 10 bases. Germline values: CDR1 SNHLY, CDR2 FYNNEI. The J segment lost 3 bases and the V segment lost 6 bases, leaving 17 bases of the junction unmatched. The CDR3 runs to 18 residues. The CDR3 is CASRKGTGVLTWGYEQYF. The CDR3 coding sequence is TGTGCCAGCAGGAAAGGGACAGGGGTTTTAACTTGGGGCTACGAGCAGTACTTC.

The chain is built from TRBV4-2 and TRBJ2-5; 12 bases line up with TRBD2. V was clipped by 1 base and J by 5 bases; unmatched bases: 5. CDR1 is LGHNA and CDR2 is YNFKEQ in the germline V gene. The CDR3 is 16 residues long. CDR3 nucleotides: TGTGCCAGCAGCCAAGTCCTAGCGGGGGGGGTGGAGACCCAGTACTTC. This translates into CASSQVLAGGVETQYF.

The CDR3 here is CASSQDMASGSHYEQYF. For the CDR3, the DNA is TGTGCCAGCAGCCAAGATATGGCTAGCGGGAGCCACTACGAGCAGTACTTC. The gene calls are TRBV11-2 and TRBJ2-7; 10 bases line up with TRBD2. Trimming at V came to 5 bases and at J to 3 bases, leaving 13 bases not matched to a gene. Looked up from germline, CDR1 is SGHAT and CDR2 is FQNNGV. This CDR3 is 17 amino acids long.

The genes are TRBV6-1 and TRBJ1-2; a possible D gene is TRBD1 (5 bases). Trimming cost V 2 bases and J 4 bases, with 11 bases left between them. The V gene's germline CDR1 is MNHNS and CDR2 SASEGT. The CDR3 extends over 14 amino acids. The CDR3 bases are TGTGCCAGCAGTGAATCCCGACAGACCTATGGCTACACCTTC. Its protein is CASSESRQTYGYTF.

This clone is large in the sample. This chain joins TRBV18 and TRBJ1-2, with D maybe TRBD1 (5 bases). V was shortened by 3 bases and J by 5 bases, with 10 bases between the two germline ends. Germline V gene data show CDR1 as KGHSH and CDR2 as LQKENI. The CDR3 is 13 residues long. The CDR3 DNA reads TGTGCCAGCTCACCGACGGGGGAGTATGGCTACACCTTC. This translates into CASSPTGEYGYTF. The variable domain in full, completed from reference TRBV18 and TRBJ1-2, reads NAGVMQNPRHLVRRRGQEARLRCSPMKGHSHVYWYRQLPEEGLKFMVYLQKENIIDESGMPKERFSAEFPKEGPSILRIQQVVRGDSAAYFCASSPTGEYGYTFGSGTRLTVV.

The CDR3 loop reads CASSLATGAGYEQYF. The CDR3 nucleotides are TGCGCCAGCAGCTTGGCGACAGGGGCGGGATACGAGCAGTACTTC. This chain links TRBV5-1 with TRBJ2-7, with 8 bases aligning to TRBD1. The V segment lost 0 bases and the J segment 4 bases; nucleotides outside the gene matches: 6. The CDR3 is made up of 15 amino acids. CDR1 is SGHRS and CDR2 is YFSETQ in the germline V gene.

This clone is classed as large. CDR3 sequence (DNA): TGCAGCGTGTCCAGGGCCCACGAGCAGTACTTC. This sequence encodes CSVSRAHEQYF. V is TRBV29-1 and J is TRBJ2-7; D is possibly TRBD1 (5 bases). The CDR3 has 11 amino acids. Germline V gene sequence: CDR1 SQVTM, CDR2 ANQGSEA. V dropped 6 bases and J dropped 5 bases, with 11 bases sitting between them.

The chain employs TRBV29-1 and TRBJ2-7; D is possibly TRBD1 (5 bases). CDR3 size: 12 residues. V dropped 4 bases and J dropped 2 bases, with 9 bases sitting between them. Germline V gives CDR1 SQVTM, CDR2 ANQGSEA. CDR3 protein: CSVGQGTYEQYF. The CDR3 bases are TGCAGCGTTGGGCAGGGTACCTACGAGCAGTACTTC.

The rearrangement joins TRBV6-1 to TRBJ1-1; D unresolved. Trimming removed 3 bases at V and 5 bases at J, with 13 bases between. Germline CDR1 MNHNS, CDR2 SASEGT. The CDR3 length is 14 residues. The CDR3 loop is CASSDHRTVTEAFF. CDR3 DNA: TGTGCCAGCAGTGATCACCGGACGGTTACTGAAGCTTTCTTT.